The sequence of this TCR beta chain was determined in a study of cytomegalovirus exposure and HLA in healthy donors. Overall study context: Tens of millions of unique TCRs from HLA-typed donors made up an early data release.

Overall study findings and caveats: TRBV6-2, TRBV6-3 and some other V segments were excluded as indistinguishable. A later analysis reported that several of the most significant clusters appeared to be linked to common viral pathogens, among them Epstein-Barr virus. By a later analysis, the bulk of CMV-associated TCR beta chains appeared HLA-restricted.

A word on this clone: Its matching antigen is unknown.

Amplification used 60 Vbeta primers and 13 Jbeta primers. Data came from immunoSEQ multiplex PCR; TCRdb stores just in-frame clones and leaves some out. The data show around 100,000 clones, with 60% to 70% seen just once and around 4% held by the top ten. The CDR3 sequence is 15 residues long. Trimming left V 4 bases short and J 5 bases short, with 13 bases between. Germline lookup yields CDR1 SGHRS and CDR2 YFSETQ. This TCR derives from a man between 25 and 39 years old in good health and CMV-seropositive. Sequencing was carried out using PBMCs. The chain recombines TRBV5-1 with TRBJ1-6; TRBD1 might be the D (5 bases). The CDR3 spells CASSPGGTDNSPLHF. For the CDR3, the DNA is TGCGCCAGCAGCCCTGGGGGGACGGATAATTCACCCCTCCACTTT.